The clone carrying this TCR beta chain was seen more than once but under ten times. Its antigen remains unknown. This sample was included in a study of vaccination and CD4 T cells after COVID-19. Study in general: Cellular stimulation was performed using overlapping spike peptides derived from SARS-CoV-2, HCoV-NL63, HCoV-OC43 and HCoV-229E. Findings and limits, study-wide: Convalescent participants were relatively few, and none had early post-infection timepoints studied.

Regarding treatment: approximately nine-day PBMC culture with coronavirus spike peptide pools or control peptides (ViraFEST assay). Culture of 1.5 million to 2.5 million PBMCs per well took place with 8.5 to 10 IU/ml IL-2 and 8.5 to 10 ug/ml peptide pools. The Oncomine TCR Beta short-read assay was applied to DNA of cultured CD4+ T cells. Each CDR3 protein is one row after TCRdb ran MiXCR on the PCR reads. The sample carries around 13,000 distinct CDR3 sequences, over 60% recorded once. This CDR3 has 13 amino acids. Trimming cost V 6 bases and J 4 bases; bases outside gene matches: 2. Germline lookup yields CDR1 MNHNS and CDR2 SASEGT.

The receptor was isolated from a human donor who had recovered from COVID-19. Sequenced here: CD4+ T cells from blood, cultured in vitro, sampled before SARS-CoV-2 vaccination. The chain is built from TRBV6-1 and TRBJ1-5, with 8 bases matching TRBD1. The CDR3: CASRDRENQPQHF. The CDR3 DNA sequence: TGTGCCAGCAGGGACAGGGAAAATCAGCCCCAGCATTTT.